The rows below give T cell receptor beta chains drawn from one sample of a study of cytomegalovirus exposure and HLA in healthy donors. The data were produced by immunoSEQ multiplex PCR, yet TCRdb's version contains in-frame clones alone and is incomplete. Of hundreds of thousands of clones detected, about 81% appear once; the ten largest clones hold approximately 6.5%. Sequenced: PBMCs. These receptors were obtained from a man in his forties in good health and CMV-seropositive. The CDR3 runs from the conserved cysteine through the conserved F or W. Part of the rows lack a size; the others show once, few, many or a class for expanded clones.

clone size,J gene,V gene,CDR3 protein
NA,TRBJ1-1,TRBV5-4,CASSLTGGLPVVSF
NA,TRBJ2-6,TRBV15,CATSKGESGANVLTF
NA,TRBJ2-5,TRBV5-4,CASRDRSRDYQETQYF
once,TRBJ2-7,TRBV7-9,CASSLEQGKQYF
NA,TRBJ2-2,TRBV7-9,CASSSPPGVDTGELFF
NA,TRBJ1-2,TRBV7-8,CASSSAGDYGYTF
once,TRBJ1-1,TRBV6-1,CASDRQAANTEAFF
NA,TRBJ1-5,TRBV18,CASSSDRDQPQHF
NA,TRBJ2-1,TRBV4-1,CASSLHPSGRPNEQFF
NA,TRBJ1-2,TRBV27,CASSFRGQSYGYTF
NA,TRBJ1-1,TRBV4-1,CASSQDLRVAFF
NA,TRBJ1-5,TRBV25-1,CASSGGSGNQPQHF
NA,TRBJ1-5,TRBV19,CASSIMGDPKPQHF
NA,TRBJ2-2,TRBV4-1,CASSQHGRGTGELFF
NA,TRBJ2-1,TRBV7-3,CASSDLTSIEQFF
NA,TRBJ2-3,TRBV18,CASSPPGTSTDTQYF
NA,TRBJ1-2,TRBV7-2,CASSLTGYGYTF
NA,TRBJ1-2,TRBV14,CASSPRQGDGYTF
NA,TRBJ2-1,TRBV11-3,CASSSGTGSYNEQFF
few,TRBJ1-2,TRBV4-1,CASSLGWESRARAGYTF
NA,TRBJ2-2,TRBV5-1,CATQGIQGSGELFF
NA,TRBJ1-5,TRBV6-5,CASSGTRLEPQHF
NA,TRBJ1-6,TRBV27,CASRVQLSGSSYNSPLHF
NA,TRBJ2-7,TRBV9,CASSVTSGSFSEQYF
few,TRBJ2-7,TRBV7-6,CASSLRTGGGQFAYEQYF
NA,TRBJ2-1,TRBV13,CASSLELAGDRYNEQFF
NA,TRBJ1-1,TRBV18,CASSPLGQGRVNTEAFF
few,TRBJ1-1,TRBV11-2,CASSLWGGTEAFF
once,TRBJ1-1,TRBV5-1,CASSLQGYGATEAFF
NA,TRBJ1-2,TRBV7-2,CASSPLNYGYTF
NA,TRBJ1-3,TRBV30,CAWSVQGRISGNTIYF
NA,TRBJ1-1,TRBV5-1,CASSLDSLTEAFF
NA,TRBJ2-7,TRBV4-1,CASSPTSGRRTYEQYF
few,TRBJ2-3,TRBV5-6,CASSLASSGSTDTQYF
NA,TRBJ2-3,TRBV7-9,CASSIGKVAGSLATDTQYF
NA,TRBJ2-1,TRBV27,CASSPTGGNEQFF
NA,TRBJ1-5,TRBV6-5,CASSPDRGSNQPQHF
few,TRBJ2-1,TRBV9,CASSVPLAGVNEQFF
NA,TRBJ1-5,TRBV5-4,CASRPGGDNQPQHF
once,TRBJ2-3,TRBV19,CASSIRSGGGADTQYF
NA,TRBJ2-7,TRBV7-3,CASSSGQNYEQYF
NA,TRBJ2-1,TRBV7-3,CASSLIAGSYNEQFF
NA,TRBJ2-3,TRBV20-1,CSAAEGYTQYF
NA,TRBJ1-2,TRBV5-1,CASSLNRQGASGYTF
few,TRBJ2-7,TRBV30,CAWDRESYEQYF
NA,TRBJ1-2,TRBV6-5,CASSLARGNYGYTF
NA,TRBJ1-4,TRBV2,CASSQGGDEKLFF
NA,TRBJ1-3,TRBV7-2,CASSRAGSSGNTIYF
NA,TRBJ1-5,TRBV18,CASSLLELQPQHF
NA,TRBJ2-2,TRBV27,CASSPDGTNTGELFF
NA,TRBJ1-5,TRBV19,CASSSGGNSNQPQHF
NA,TRBJ2-7,TRBV9,CASSVSDSPYEQYF
NA,TRBJ2-2,TRBV19,CASRKQGSSGELFF
NA,TRBJ2-2,TRBV29-1,CSVEGVSSGSIGELFF
NA,TRBJ2-7,TRBV6-5,CASSSALAGGPYEQYF
NA,TRBJ2-3,TRBV5-6,CASSQTSTGGEWDTQYF
NA,TRBJ2-7,TRBV5-1,CASSLGGSTNYEQYF
NA,TRBJ2-1,TRBV14,CASRSRVEQFF
NA,TRBJ2-7,TRBV27,CASSLKGHSYEQYF